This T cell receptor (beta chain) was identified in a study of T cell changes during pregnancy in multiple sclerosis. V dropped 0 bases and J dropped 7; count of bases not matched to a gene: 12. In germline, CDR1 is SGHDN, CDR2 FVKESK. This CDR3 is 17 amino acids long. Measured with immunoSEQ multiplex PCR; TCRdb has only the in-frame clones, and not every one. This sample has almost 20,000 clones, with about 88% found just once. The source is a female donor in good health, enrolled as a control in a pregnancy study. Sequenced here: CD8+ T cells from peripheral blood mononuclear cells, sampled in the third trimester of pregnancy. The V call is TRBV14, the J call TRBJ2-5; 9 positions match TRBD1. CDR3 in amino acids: CASSQELEDRGLVTQYF. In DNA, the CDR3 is TGTGCCAGCAGCCAAGAACTGGAGGACAGGGGTTTGGTGACCCAGTACTTC.